The 17 T cell receptor beta chains reported below all come from one sample, sequenced in a study of blood T cell repertoires in COVID-19 (dated by TCRdb to about 2020). The method was the immunoSEQ multiplex PCR assay. The source is immuneACCESS, and TCRdb retained only in-frame sequences with V and J called. Part of the clones is not carried over; for the studies checked, unresolved V genes explain less than half of this, and the remainder is unexplained. The sample records approximately 250,000 clones, 65% to 90% of which are singletons. The ten top clones hold more than 4.5% of the sample. Sequencing was carried out using peripheral blood. Receptors were obtained from a man in his forties or fifties with COVID-19, enrolled during active disease.

The chain combines TRBV27 with TRBJ2-5, with 14 bases matching TRBD2. Germline trimming cut 6 bases from V and 5 bases from J; bases unmatched to any gene: 5. The CDR3 contains 15 residues. Germline CDR1 MNHEY, CDR2 SMNVEV (reference sequence). This CDR3 reads CASRRLAGGPETQYF. Here the CDR3 DNA reads TGTGCCAGCAGGAGACTAGCGGGGGGGCCGGAGACCCAGTACTTC.

The V gene is TRBV4-1, the J gene TRBJ1-1; 7 bases fit TRBD1. With V trimmed by 1 base and J by 1 base, 3 bases remained unmatched. The CDR3 loop spans 15 amino acids. The V gene's germline CDR1 is MGHRA and CDR2 YSYEKL. CDR3 region: CASSQAGTANTEAFF. The CDR3 DNA follows: TGCGCCAGCAGCCAAGCGGGGACAGCGAACACTGAAGCTTTCTTT.

In this sample, this clone turned up a few times. The chain is built from TRBV19 and TRBJ1-1; a possible D gene is TRBD1 (5 bases). Trimming left V 7 bases short and J 1 base short, with 19 bases between. The CDR3 runs to 16 residues. The germline CDR1 and CDR2 sequences are LNHDA and SQIVND (reference sequence). DNA of the CDR3: TGTGCCAGTATGCCTACCCAGGGTAGGGGGAACACTGAAGCTTTCTTT. Translating it yields CASMPTQGRGNTEAFF.

This chain uses TRBV18 with TRBJ1-2, with 7 bases lining up with TRBD1. Germline lookup yields CDR1 KGHSH and CDR2 LQKENI. V lost 6 bases and J lost 3; bases outside the gene matches: 4. The CDR3 contains 13 residues. CDR3 DNA sequence: TGTGCCAGCTCCCAAGGACAGGACTATGGCTACACCTTC. This codes for CASSQGQDYGYTF.

V and J are TRBV5-1 and TRBJ2-5, with D maybe TRBD1 (6 bases). The CDR3 has 13 amino acids. V gave up 1 base and J gave up 3 bases, with 7 bases separating them. CDR1 and CDR2 from the germline V gene are SGHRS and YFSETQ. The CDR3 coding sequence is TGCGCCAGCAGCTTGTCAGGGGAAGAGACCCAGTACTTC. It encodes CASSLSGEETQYF.

V usage is TRBV5-1 and J usage is TRBJ2-5; perhaps TRBD1 as D (6 bases). This CDR3 is built from 15 residues. The germline V and J ends were trimmed by 2 bases and 4 bases, with 15 bases remaining between them. The germline V gene encodes CDR1 SGHRS and CDR2 YFSETQ. This CDR3 is CASSLTGMDRETQYF. The DNA of the CDR3 is TGCGCCAGCAGCTTAACAGGGATGGACCGAGAGACCCAGTACTTC.

The chain links TRBV30 to TRBJ1-5, with TRBD1 as a possible D gene (5 bases). CDR3 length: 13 amino acids. Germline-derived CDR1 and CDR2 are GTSNPN and SVGIG (reference sequence). V was trimmed by 2 bases and J by 6 bases, leaving 11 bases between them. Here the CDR3 DNA reads TGTGCCTGGAGTAATCAGGGATTTCAGCCCCAGCATTTT. This codes for CAWSNQGFQPQHF.

The rearrangement joins TRBV27 to TRBJ2-7; perhaps TRBD1 as D (5 bases). V shed 0 bases and J shed 2 bases, with 8 bases lying between them. CDR3 length: 14 residues. Per the germline V gene, CDR1 is MNHEY and CDR2 is SMNVEV (reference sequence). CDR3 sequence reads: CASSLSNRPYEQYF. The CDR3 coding sequence is TGTGCCAGCAGTTTATCAAACAGGCCCTACGAGCAGTACTTC.

In this sample, this clone turned up a few times. This chain connects TRBV6-1 to TRBJ1-6; a possible D gene is TRBD1 (5 bases). CDR1 is MNHNS, CDR2 SASEGT, per germline. Trimming removed 0 bases at V and 9 bases at J, with 9 bases between. This CDR3 is 14 amino acids long. DNA for the CDR3: TGTGCCAGCAGTGAAGCAGGGGCCACTTCACCCCTCCACTTT. It yields the protein CASSEAGATSPLHF.

V is TRBV7-3 and J is TRBJ2-7; possible D gene TRBD1, 6 bases. This CDR3 is 13 amino acids long. The germline V gene encodes CDR1 SGHTA and CDR2 FQGTGA. Trimming pared 0 bases from V and 4 bases from J, leaving 7 bases between. CDR3: CASSLTGGYEQYF. The CDR3 bases are TGTGCCAGCAGCTTAACAGGGGGTTACGAGCAGTACTTC.

This chain links TRBV19 with TRBJ1-1; 11 bases are a match to TRBD1. Germline V CDR1 and CDR2: LNHDA, SQIVND (reference sequence). The CDR3 is 16 amino acids. V lost 3 bases, J lost 0 bases, and 3 bases stayed unmatched. DNA for the CDR3: TGTGCCAGTAGTATTAGGACAGGGGGCTTGAACACTGAAGCTTTCTTT. It is translated as CASSIRTGGLNTEAFF. The full variable domain, completed using reference TRBV19 and TRBJ1-1, is DGGITQSPKYLFRKEGQNVTLSCEQNLNHDAMYWYRQDPGQGLRLIYYSQIVNDFQKGDIAEGYSVSREKKESFPLTVTSAQKNPTAFYLCASSIRTGGLNTEAFFGQGTRLTVV.

A few counts support this clone. This same CDR3 is encoded by further DNA sequences in the sample. The V and J genes are TRBV27 and TRBJ1-2; the D gene is possibly TRBD1 (6 bases). V was pared by 2 bases and J by 5 bases, with 9 bases between. The CDR3 totals 13 residues. From germline, CDR1 is MNHEY and CDR2 SMNVEV (reference sequence). The CDR3 DNA sequence: TGTGCCAGCAGTTTAGGGGGGGCATATGGCTACACCTTC. As protein: CASSLGGAYGYTF.

This clone has more than one count but fewer than ten. This chain's CDR3 is CASSVRQGDIDEQYF. The CDR3 coding sequence is TGTGCCAGCAGCGTCAGACAGGGCGATATTGACGAGCAGTACTTC. The rearrangement links TRBV7-2 to TRBJ2-7; 7 positions match TRBD1. From germline, CDR1 is SGHTA and CDR2 FQGNSA. V was clipped by 5 bases and J by 5 bases; unmatched bases: 12. This CDR3 has 15 residues.

This CDR3 reads CASSEGAEGNSPLHF. The DNA of the CDR3 is TGCGCCAGCAGCGAGGGGGCGGAAGGTAATTCACCCCTCCACTTT. The V and J genes are TRBV5-1 and TRBJ1-6, with 7 bases fitting TRBD1. V dropped 4 bases and J dropped 6; count of bases not matched to a gene: 7. This CDR3 is 15 amino acids long. Per germline, CDR1 SGHRS and CDR2 YFSETQ. Together with reference TRBV5-1 and TRBJ1-6, the CDR3 gives the full variable domain: KAGVTQTPRYLIKTRGQQVTLSCSPISGHRSVSWYQQTPGQGLQFLFEYFSETQRNKGNFPGRFSGRQFSNSRSEMNVSTLELGDSALYLCASSEGAEGNSPLHFGNGTRLTVT.

CDR3 sequence: CASRYVTSAHGELFF. CDR3 nucleotides: TGTGCCAGCAGATACGTGACTAGCGCTCACGGGGAGCTGTTTTTT. The V call is TRBV28, the J call TRBJ2-2; TRBD2 aligns across 8 bases. The V gene's germline CDR1 is MDHEN and CDR2 SYDVKM. The CDR3 is 15 amino acids. Trimming took 6 bases from V and 7 from J; bases not matched to a gene: 10.

This clone was recorded once. The genes are TRBV6-6 and TRBJ1-5, with TRBD1 matching 9 bases. Germline CDR1 MNHNY, CDR2 SVGAGI (reference sequence). The CDR3 is 16 residues long. The ends lost 4 bases at V and 6 bases at J; junction bases unmatched: 10. CDR3 loop: CASSSTQGQGSQPQHF. CDR3 nucleotide sequence: TGTGCCAGCAGTTCTACCCAAGGACAGGGGAGTCAGCCCCAGCATTTT.

The J gene is TRBJ2-3, the V gene TRBV6-6; the D is unclear. Germline V gene data show CDR1 as MNHNY and CDR2 as SVGAGI (reference sequence). The CDR3 consists of 16 residues. Deletions cut 2 bases from V and 0 bases from J, with 12 bases between. The CDR3 DNA follows: TGTGCCAGCAGTTACAGCCCAGCGAGGAGCACAGATACGCAGTATTTT. It specifies CASSYSPARSTDTQYF.